Listed here are 15 T cell receptor beta chains from one sample, sequenced in a study of identical twins (dated by TCRdb to 2016 to 2017). The library was built by means of 5' RACE. Data came from an Illumina HiSeq 2000. TCRdb reprocessed the public reads (quality trimming at Q25 with fastp, clone calling with MiXCR) and kept in-frame beta chains. Records with the same CDR3 protein are collapsed into one entry carrying the most frequent genes and DNA. This sample lists about 890,000 distinct CDR3 sequences; 10% to 15% were detected once. The ten largest account for 1.5% to 2% of the sample. These same data were also listed under a study on yellow fever vaccine responses in identical twins.

The sequenced sample was PBMCs. These receptors were collected from a woman under 30 in good health.

This clonotype was seen a few times. J is TRBJ2-7 and V is TRBV7-7; D may be TRBD1 or TRBD2 (5 bases each). Germline V gene data show CDR1 as SSHAT and CDR2 as FNYEAQ (reference sequence). V was cut by 6 bases and J by 5 bases, with 14 bases left in between. CDR3 size: 13 residues. The CDR3 here is CASSRVMGDEQYF. DNA for the CDR3: TGTGCCAGCAGTAGGGTTATGGGGGACGAGCAGTACTTC.

In its sample, this clonotype was seen a few times. The chain combines TRBV20-1 with TRBJ2-2; TRBD2 matches at 9 bases. This CDR3 has 15 residues. V shed 5 bases and J 1 base; nucleotides not matched to a gene: 5. Germline CDR1 and CDR2: DFQATT and SNEGSKA (reference sequence). CDR3 loop: CSAPKTSGNTGELFF. Written as DNA, the CDR3 is TGCAGTGCTCCTAAGACTAGCGGGAACACCGGGGAGCTGTTTTTT.

This clonotype was observed many times. This rearrangement joins TRBV10-3 to TRBJ1-5; a possible D gene is TRBD1 (6 bases). CDR1 is ENHRY, CDR2 SYGVKD, per germline. V was pared by 0 bases and J by 5 bases, with 8 bases between. The CDR3 contains 14 residues. The CDR3 sequence: CAISESGGDQPQHF. CDR3 in DNA: TGTGCCATCAGTGAGTCTGGGGGCGATCAGCCCCAGCATTTT.

In its sample, this clonotype was seen many times. The V call is TRBV20-1, the J call TRBJ1-2, with 7 bases fitting TRBD1. Germline V lookup: CDR1 DFQATT, CDR2 SNEGSKA (reference sequence). The CDR3 has 13 amino acids. V shed 4 bases and J 4 bases; nucleotides not matched to a gene: 6. The CDR3 nucleotides are TGCAGTGCTACGGAGGGGGCGGTCTATGGCTACACCTTC. This encodes CSATEGAVYGYTF.

In its sample, this clonotype was seen a few times. The CDR3, as DNA: TGTGCCAGCAGGGGAACTAGCGGCCCGTCCTACGAGCAGTACTTC. Its protein product is CASRGTSGPSYEQYF. The chain joins TRBV2 to TRBJ2-7; 8 bases are shared with TRBD2. The germline V gene encodes CDR1 SNHLY and CDR2 FYNNEI. The CDR3 length is 15 residues. J lost 1 base, V lost 6 bases, and 8 bases had no gene match. The whole variable domain, remainder taken from reference TRBV2 and TRBJ2-7, is EPEVTQTPSHQVTQMGQEVILRCVPISNHLYFYWYRQILGQKVEFLVSFYNNEISEKSEIFDDQFSVERPDGSNFTLKIRSTKLEDSAMYFCASRGTSGPSYEQYFGPGTRLTVT.

The V gene is TRBV12-3 or TRBV12-4, the J gene TRBJ2-7; D is unclear. This CDR3 has 15 residues. Trimming took off 1 base at V and 3 bases at J, with 13 bases between the two ends. CDR3 nucleotides: TGTGCCAGCAGTTTAGAATTCGAGGACGGCTACGAGCAGTACTTC. It specifies CASSLEFEDGYEQYF.

The gene calls are TRBV24-1 and TRBJ2-1; perhaps D is TRBD1 or TRBD2 (6 bases each). Germline V lookup: CDR1 KGHDR, CDR2 SFDVKD. This CDR3 is 12 amino acids long. The germline V and J ends were trimmed by 9 bases and 7 bases, with 12 bases remaining between them. As DNA, the CDR3 is TGTGCCACCGGAGTAGGGGGGAATGAGCAGTTCTTC. Protein product: CATGVGGNEQFF.

The chain uses TRBV28 and TRBJ2-7, with TRBD1 identical over 9 bases. The CDR3 sequence is 17 residues long. The germline V gene encodes CDR1 MDHEN and CDR2 SYDVKM. With V trimmed by 4 bases and J by 0 bases, 10 bases remained unmatched. This CDR3 is CASSSMPGQGPSYEQYF. CDR3 DNA: TGTGCCAGCAGTTCCATGCCGGGACAGGGCCCCTCCTACGAGCAGTACTTC. The variable domain in full, with the rest retrieved from reference TRBV28 and TRBJ2-7, is DVKVTQSSRYLVKRTGEKVFLECVQDMDHENMFWYRQDPGLGLRLIYFSYDVKMKEKGDIPEGYSVSREKKERFSLILESASTNQTSMYLCASSSMPGQGPSYEQYFGPGTRLTVT.

There are a few counts of this clonotype. The chain's CDR3 is CASVTRTGELFF. CDR3 DNA sequence: TGTGCCAGCGTCACCCGCACCGGGGAGCTGTTTTTT. The chain carries TRBV6-5 and TRBJ2-2, with D unresolved. Germline CDR1 is MNHEY and CDR2 is SVGAGI. V was pared by 8 bases and J by 4 bases, with 8 bases between. The CDR3 extends over 12 amino acids.

This clonotype was seen only a few times. This chain uses TRBV24-1 with TRBJ2-2; possible D gene TRBD1, 6 bases. V was trimmed by 4 bases and J by 6 bases, leaving 14 bases between them. This CDR3 contains 15 residues. From germline, CDR1 is KGHDR and CDR2 SFDVKD. CDR3 nucleotides: TGTGCCACCAGTGACCCCGGGGCAGGGGCCGGGGAGCTGTTTTTT. Translating gives CATSDPGAGAGELFF.

This clonotype appeared a single time. The chain recombines TRBV5-5 with TRBJ2-5; D is uncertain. Germline CDR1 is SGHKS and CDR2 is YYEKEE (reference sequence). V lost 1 base and J lost 5, with 9 bases in between. The CDR3 consists of 13 residues. The CDR3 nucleotides read TGTGCCAGCAGCTTGCCCGGGCCGGAGACCCAGTACTTC. Residues: CASSLPGPETQYF.

The chain is built from TRBV12-3 or TRBV12-4 and TRBJ2-2; D remains ambiguous. Between the trimmed V and J ends, which lost 2 bases and 2 bases, there was a span of 12 bases. The CDR3 consists of 16 residues. CDR3 sequence (DNA): TGTGCCAGCAGTTTACGGGTCCCTGAAAACACCGGGGAGCTGTTTTTT. Encoded protein: CASSLRVPENTGELFF.

This clonotype was counted many times. V and J are TRBV10-3 and TRBJ2-1; tentatively, D is TRBD1 (5 bases). V lost 10 bases and J 9 bases, leaving 19 bases between the germline ends. Germline assignment: CDR1 ENHRY and CDR2 SYGVKD. The CDR3 contains 13 residues. The CDR3 loop is CATVDLQGGEQFF. CDR3 coding DNA: TGTGCCACCGTAGATTTGCAGGGTGGTGAGCAGTTCTTC.

This clonotype was seen a handful of times. J is TRBJ1-1 and V is TRBV12-3 or TRBV12-4; D gene ambiguous. V was clipped by 2 bases and J by 6 bases, with 16 bases between them. There are 15 residues in the CDR3. The CDR3 DNA reads TGTGCCAGCAGTTTATACGACGATGGGAAGGCTGAAGCTTTCTTT. It is translated as CASSLYDDGKAEAFF.

The chain employs TRBV4-1 and TRBJ2-2; D may be TRBD1 (6 bases). Trimming shortened V by 3 bases and J by 1 base, and 12 bases separated the two germline ends. The germline V gene has CDR1 MGHRA and CDR2 YSYEKL. The CDR3 is made up of 16 amino acids. The chain's CDR3 is CASSHATGRNTGELFF. The DNA of the CDR3 is TGCGCCAGCAGCCACGCGACAGGCAGGAACACCGGGGAGCTGTTTTTT.